This T cell receptor beta chain was identified in a study of cytomegalovirus exposure and HLA in healthy donors. Study outcomes and limitations: Researchers reported in a later analysis that a missense DCLRE1C variant was tied to TCR beta V- and J-gene trimming.

In the PCR, 60 Vbeta and 13 Jbeta primers were used. Per the original data handling: Later analysis identified approximately 80 million unique TCR beta chains, about 12 million shared. TCRdb keeps only in-frame clones here, not all; method: immunoSEQ multiplex PCR. V, J and clone size derive from that table, while D and trimming were established from the DNA sequence. The table records tens of thousands of clones, around 75% of them present only once. In the case of this clone: Its antigen is still unknown.

Source material: PBMCs. The sequence was obtained from a woman aged 25-40 years in good health and CMV-seropositive.

CDR3 coding DNA: TGTGCCAGCAGCTTCTTTGAGAGCGGCACAGATACGCAGTATTTT. Encoded protein: CASSFFESGTDTQYF. The V gene is TRBV7-8, the J gene TRBJ2-3; D unclear. The CDR3 consists of 15 residues. V lost 3 bases and J lost 1, with 11 bases in between. Looked up from germline, CDR1 is SGHVS and CDR2 is FQNEAQ.